A few counts support the clone carrying this T cell receptor (beta chain). What it recognizes is unknown. Profiling that covered TCR beta VDJ and CDR3 relied on genomic DNA as its template. In TCRdb, the reads were re-called with MiXCR into one record per CDR3 protein. The sample includes roughly 81,000 distinct CDR3 sequences, roughly half of them seen just once. This entry comes from a study of CD8+CD57+ T cells in acquired aplastic anemia. Whole-study findings and limits: Patients versus controls showed no significant CD8+ Simpson's diversity difference.

Trimming removed 3 bases at V and 8 bases at J, with 7 bases between. The CDR3 length is 11 residues. Germline V lookup: CDR1 GTSNPN, CDR2 SVGIG (reference sequence). This chain uses TRBV30 with TRBJ2-2, with D unresolved. Sequenced material: sorted CD4+, CD8+, or CD8+CD57+ T cells (not recorded which) from PBMCs. The receptor was isolated from a human donor in good health, serving as a control. In DNA form, the CDR3 reads TGTGCCTGGAGCCTAGGGGGGGAGCTGTTTTTT. It is translated as CAWSLGGELFF.